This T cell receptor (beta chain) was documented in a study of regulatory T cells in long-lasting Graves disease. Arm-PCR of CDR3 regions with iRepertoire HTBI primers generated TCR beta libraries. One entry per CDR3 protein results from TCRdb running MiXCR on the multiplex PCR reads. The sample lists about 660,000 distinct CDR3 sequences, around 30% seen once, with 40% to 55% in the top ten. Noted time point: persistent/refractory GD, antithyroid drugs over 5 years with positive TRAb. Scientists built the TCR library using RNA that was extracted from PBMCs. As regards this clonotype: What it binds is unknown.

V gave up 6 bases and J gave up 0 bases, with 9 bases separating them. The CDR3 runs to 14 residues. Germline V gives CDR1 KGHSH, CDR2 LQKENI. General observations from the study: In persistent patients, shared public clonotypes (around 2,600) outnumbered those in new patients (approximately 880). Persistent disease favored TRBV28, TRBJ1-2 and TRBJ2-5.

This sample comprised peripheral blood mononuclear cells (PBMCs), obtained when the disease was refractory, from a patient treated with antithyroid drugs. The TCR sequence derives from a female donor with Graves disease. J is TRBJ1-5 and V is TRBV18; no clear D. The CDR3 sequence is CASSESNSNQPQHF. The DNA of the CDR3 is TGTGCCAGCTCGGAAAGTAATAGCAATCAGCCCCAGCATTTT.